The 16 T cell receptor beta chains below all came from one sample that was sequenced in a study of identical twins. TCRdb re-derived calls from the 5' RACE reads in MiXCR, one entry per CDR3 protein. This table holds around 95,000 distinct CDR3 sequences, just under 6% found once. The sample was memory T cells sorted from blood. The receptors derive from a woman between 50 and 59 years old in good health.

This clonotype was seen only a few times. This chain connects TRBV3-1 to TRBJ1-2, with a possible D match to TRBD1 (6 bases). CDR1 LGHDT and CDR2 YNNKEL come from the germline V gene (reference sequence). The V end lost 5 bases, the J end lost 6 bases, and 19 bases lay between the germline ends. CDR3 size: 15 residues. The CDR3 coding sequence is TGTGCCAGCAGCACATGGGGTGGACAGCACAATGGCTACACCTTC. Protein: CASSTWGGQHNGYTF.

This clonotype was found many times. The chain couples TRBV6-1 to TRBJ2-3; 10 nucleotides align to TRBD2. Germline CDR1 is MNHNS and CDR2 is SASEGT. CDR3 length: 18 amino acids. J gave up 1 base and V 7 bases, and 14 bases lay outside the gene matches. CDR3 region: CASTRASGRGLGTDTQYF. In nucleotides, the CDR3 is TGTGCCAGCACCCGTGCTAGCGGGAGAGGTCTAGGCACAGATACGCAGTATTTT.

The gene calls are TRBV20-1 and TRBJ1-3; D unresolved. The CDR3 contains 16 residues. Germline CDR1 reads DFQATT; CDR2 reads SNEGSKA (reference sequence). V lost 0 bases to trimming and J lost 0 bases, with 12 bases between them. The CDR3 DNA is TGCAGTGCTAGAGATCGGGGTGGTCCCTCTGGAAACACCATATATTTT. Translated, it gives CSARDRGGPSGNTIYF.

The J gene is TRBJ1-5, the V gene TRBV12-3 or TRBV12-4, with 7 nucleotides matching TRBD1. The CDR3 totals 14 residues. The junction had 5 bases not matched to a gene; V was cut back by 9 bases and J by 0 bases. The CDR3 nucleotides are TGTGCCAGTAAGACAGGGCTTAGCAATCAGCCCCAGCATTTT. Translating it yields CASKTGLSNQPQHF.

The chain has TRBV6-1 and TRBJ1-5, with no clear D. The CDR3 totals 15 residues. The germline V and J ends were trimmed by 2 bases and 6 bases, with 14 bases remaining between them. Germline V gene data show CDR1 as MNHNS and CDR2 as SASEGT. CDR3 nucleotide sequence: TGTGCCAGCAGTGAATGGGCCGATTCTTCTCAGCCCCAGCATTTT. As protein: CASSEWADSSQPQHF.

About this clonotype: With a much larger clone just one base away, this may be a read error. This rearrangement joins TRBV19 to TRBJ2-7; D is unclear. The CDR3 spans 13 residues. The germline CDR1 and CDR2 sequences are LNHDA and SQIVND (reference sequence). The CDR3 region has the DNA TGTGCCAGTAGTATAGACAGATACTACGACCAGTACTTC. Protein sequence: CASSIDRYYDQYF.

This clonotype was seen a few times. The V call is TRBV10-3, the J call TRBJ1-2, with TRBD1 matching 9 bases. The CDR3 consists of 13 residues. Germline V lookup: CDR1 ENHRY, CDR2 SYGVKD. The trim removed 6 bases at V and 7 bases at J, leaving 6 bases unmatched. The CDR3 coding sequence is TGTGCCATCAGGGGGACAGGGCTTGCTGGCTACACCTTC. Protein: CAIRGTGLAGYTF.

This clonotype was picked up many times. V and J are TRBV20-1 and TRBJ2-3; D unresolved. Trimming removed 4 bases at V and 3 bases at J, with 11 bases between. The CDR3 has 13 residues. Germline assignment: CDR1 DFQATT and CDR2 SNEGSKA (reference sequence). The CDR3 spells CSAIQGQTDTQYF. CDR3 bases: TGCAGTGCTATACAAGGGCAGACAGATACGCAGTATTTT.

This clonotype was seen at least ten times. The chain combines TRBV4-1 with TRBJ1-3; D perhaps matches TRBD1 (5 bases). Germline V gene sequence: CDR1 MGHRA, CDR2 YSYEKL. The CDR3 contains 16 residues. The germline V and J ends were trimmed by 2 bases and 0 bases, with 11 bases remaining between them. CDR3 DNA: TGCGCCAGCAGCCAACCTGAGACAGCCTCTGGAAACACCATATATTTT. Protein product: CASSQPETASGNTIYF.

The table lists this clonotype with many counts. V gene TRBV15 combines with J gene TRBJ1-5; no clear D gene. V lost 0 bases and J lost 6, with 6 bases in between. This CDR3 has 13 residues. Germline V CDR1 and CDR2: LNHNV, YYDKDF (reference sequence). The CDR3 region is CATSRDGVQPQHF. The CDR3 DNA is TGTGCCACCAGCAGAGATGGGGTTCAGCCCCAGCATTTT.

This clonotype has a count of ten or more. CDR3 DNA: TGTGCCACCAGCGGCAAGGCAATCACCGGGGAGCTGTTTTTT. This translates into CATSGKAITGELFF. The rearrangement links TRBV15 to TRBJ2-2; D unclear. V lost 5 bases, J lost 4 bases, and 11 bases lay in between. This CDR3 region has 14 residues. Germline CDR1 is LNHNV and CDR2 is YYDKDF (reference sequence).

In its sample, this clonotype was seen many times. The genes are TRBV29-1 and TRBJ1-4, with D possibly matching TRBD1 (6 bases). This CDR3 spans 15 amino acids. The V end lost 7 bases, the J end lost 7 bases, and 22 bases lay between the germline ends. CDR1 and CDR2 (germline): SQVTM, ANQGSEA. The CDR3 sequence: CSGVRQEPQGEKLFF. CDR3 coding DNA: TGCAGCGGCGTTAGACAGGAGCCGCAGGGTGAAAAACTGTTTTTT.

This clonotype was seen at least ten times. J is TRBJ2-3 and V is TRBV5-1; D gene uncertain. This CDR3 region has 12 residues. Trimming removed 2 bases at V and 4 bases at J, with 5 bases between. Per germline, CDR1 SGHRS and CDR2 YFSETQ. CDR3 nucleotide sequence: TGCGCCAGCAGCTTTTCTTCAGATACGCAGTATTTT. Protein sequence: CASSFSSDTQYF.

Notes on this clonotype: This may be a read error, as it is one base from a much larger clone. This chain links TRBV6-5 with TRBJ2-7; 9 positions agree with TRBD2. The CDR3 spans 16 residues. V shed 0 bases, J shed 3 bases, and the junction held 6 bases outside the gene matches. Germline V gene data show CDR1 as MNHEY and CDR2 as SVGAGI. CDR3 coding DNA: TGTGCCAGCAGTTACTCACGGGGTAGCGGGAGCTACGAGCAGTACTTC. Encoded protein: CASSYSRGSGSYEQYF.

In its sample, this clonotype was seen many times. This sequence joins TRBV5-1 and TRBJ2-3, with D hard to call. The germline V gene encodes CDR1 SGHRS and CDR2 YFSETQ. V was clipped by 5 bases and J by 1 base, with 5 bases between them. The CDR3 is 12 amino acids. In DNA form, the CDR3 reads TGCGCCAGCAGACCGGGCACAGATACGCAGTATTTT. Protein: CASRPGTDTQYF. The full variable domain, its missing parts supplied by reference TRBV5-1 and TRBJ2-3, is KAGVTQTPRYLIKTRGQQVTLSCSPISGHRSVSWYQQTPGQGLQFLFEYFSETQRNKGNFPGRFSGRQFSNSRSEMNVSTLELGDSALYLCASRPGTDTQYFGPGTRLTVL.

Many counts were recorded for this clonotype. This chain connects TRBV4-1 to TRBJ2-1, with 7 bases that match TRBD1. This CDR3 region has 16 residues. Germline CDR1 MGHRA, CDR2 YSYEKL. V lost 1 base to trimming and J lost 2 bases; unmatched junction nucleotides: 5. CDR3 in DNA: TGCGCCAGCAGCCAAGTCAGAGGGGGCCCCTACAATGAGCAGTTCTTC. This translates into CASSQVRGGPYNEQFF.